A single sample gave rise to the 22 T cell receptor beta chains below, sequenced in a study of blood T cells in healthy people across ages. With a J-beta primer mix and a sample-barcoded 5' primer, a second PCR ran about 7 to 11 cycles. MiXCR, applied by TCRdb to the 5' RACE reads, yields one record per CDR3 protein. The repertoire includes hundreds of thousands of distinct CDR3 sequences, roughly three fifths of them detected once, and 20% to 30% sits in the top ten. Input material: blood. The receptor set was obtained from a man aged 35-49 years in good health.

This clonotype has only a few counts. The DNA for the CDR3 is TGCGCCAGCAGCTTGGCTCCCGGGACTAGCGGAGGGGGCTACGAGCAGTACTTC. It encodes CASSLAPGTSGGGYEQYF. The rearrangement links TRBV5-1 to TRBJ2-7; 11 bases match TRBD2. Germline CDR1 SGHRS, CDR2 YFSETQ. The CDR3 sequence is 18 residues long. The trim removed 0 bases at V and 3 bases at J, leaving 11 bases unmatched.

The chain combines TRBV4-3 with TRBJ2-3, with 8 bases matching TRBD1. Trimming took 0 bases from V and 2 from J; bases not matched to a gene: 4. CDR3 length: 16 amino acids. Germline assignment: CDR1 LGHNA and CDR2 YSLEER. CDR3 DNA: TGCGCCAGCAGCCAAGATACAGGGGGTCCCACAGATACGCAGTATTTT. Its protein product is CASSQDTGGPTDTQYF.

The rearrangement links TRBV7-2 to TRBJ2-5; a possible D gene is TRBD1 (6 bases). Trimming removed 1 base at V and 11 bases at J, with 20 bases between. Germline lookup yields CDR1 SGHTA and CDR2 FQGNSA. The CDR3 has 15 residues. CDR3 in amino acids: CASSLGVPPEGEQYF. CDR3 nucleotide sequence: TGTGCCAGCAGCTTAGGGGTCCCCCCCGAGGGGGAGCAGTACTTC.

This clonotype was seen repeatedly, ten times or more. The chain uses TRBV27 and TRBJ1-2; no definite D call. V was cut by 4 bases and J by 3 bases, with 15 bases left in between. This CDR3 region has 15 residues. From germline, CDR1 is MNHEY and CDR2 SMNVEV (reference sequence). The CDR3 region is CASSSWEDLDYGYTF. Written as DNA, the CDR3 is TGTGCCAGCAGTTCGTGGGAAGATTTGGACTATGGCTACACCTTC.

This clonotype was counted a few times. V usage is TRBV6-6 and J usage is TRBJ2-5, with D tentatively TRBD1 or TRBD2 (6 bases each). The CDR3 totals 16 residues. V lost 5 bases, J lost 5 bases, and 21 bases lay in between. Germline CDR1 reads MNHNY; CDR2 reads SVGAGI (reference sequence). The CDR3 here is CASSLFRGEAWETQYF. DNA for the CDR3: TGTGCCAGCAGTCTTTTTAGGGGGGAGGCGTGGGAGACCCAGTACTTC.

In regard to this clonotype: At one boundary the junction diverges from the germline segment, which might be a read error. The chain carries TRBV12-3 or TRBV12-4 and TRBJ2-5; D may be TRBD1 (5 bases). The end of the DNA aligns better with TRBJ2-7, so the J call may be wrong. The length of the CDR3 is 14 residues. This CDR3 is CASSPWTQTYEQYF. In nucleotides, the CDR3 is TGTGCTAGCAGTCCTTGGACACAAACCTACGAGCAGTACTTC.

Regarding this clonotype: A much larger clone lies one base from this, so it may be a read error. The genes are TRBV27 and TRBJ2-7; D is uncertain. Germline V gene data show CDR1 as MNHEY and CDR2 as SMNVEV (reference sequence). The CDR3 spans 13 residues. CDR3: CASSLRSSYERYF. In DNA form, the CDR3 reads TGTGCCAGCAGTTTACGTAGCAGCTACGAGCGGTACTTC.

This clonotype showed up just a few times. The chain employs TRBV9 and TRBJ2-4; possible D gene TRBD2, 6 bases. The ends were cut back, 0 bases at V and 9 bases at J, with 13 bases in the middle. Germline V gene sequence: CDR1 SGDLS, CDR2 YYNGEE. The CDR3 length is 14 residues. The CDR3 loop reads CASSVAVEGGIQYF. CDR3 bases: TGTGCCAGCAGCGTAGCGGTGGAGGGAGGCATTCAGTACTTC.

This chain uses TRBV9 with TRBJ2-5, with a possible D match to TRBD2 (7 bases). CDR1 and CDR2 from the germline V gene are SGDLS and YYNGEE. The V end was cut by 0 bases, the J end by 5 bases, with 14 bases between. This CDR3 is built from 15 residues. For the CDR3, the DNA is TGTGCCAGCAGCGTAGTAGTCGGGGGGCTCGAGACCCAGTACTTC. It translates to CASSVVVGGLETQYF.

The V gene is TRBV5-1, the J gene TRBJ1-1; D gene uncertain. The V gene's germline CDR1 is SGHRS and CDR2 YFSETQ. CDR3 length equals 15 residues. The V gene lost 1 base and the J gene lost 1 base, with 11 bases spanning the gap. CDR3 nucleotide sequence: TGCGCCAGCAGCTTGAGGGTATCATCGAACACTGAAGCTTTCTTT. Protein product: CASSLRVSSNTEAFF.

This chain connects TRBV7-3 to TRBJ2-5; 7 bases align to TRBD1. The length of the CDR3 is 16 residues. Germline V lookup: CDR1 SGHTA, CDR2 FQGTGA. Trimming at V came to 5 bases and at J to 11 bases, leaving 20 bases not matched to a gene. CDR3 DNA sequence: TGTGCCAGCAGCGCACTATCCGGGACAGTTTACAATGAGCAGTACTTC. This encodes CASSALSGTVYNEQYF.

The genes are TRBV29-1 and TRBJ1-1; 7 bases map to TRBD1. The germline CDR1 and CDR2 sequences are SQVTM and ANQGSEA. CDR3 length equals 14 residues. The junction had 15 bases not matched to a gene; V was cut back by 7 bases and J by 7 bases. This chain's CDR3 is CSGNRGGVYGEAFF. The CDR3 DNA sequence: TGCAGCGGTAACAGGGGAGGTGTGTACGGTGAAGCTTTCTTT.

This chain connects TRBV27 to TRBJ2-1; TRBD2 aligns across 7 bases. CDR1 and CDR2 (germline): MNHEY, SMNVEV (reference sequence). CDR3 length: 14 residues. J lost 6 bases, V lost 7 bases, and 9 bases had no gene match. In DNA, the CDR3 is TGTGCCAGCACCCTGGGGGGGTCCCTCAATGAGCAGTTCTTC. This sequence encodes CASTLGGSLNEQFF.

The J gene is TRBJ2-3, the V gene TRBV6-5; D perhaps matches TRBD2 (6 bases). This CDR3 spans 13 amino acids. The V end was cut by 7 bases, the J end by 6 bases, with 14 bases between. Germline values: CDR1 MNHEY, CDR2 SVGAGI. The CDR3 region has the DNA TGTGCCAGCACTAGAGATGGGGGGGATACGCAGTATTTT. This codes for CASTRDGGDTQYF.

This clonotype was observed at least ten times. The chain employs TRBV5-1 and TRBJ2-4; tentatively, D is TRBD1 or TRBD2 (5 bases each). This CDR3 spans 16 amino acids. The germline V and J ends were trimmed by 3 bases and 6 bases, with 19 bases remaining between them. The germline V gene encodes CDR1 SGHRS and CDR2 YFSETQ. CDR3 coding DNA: TGCGCCAGCAGCTCGAATCCGGGACGATTGGGAAACATTCAGTACTTC. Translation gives CASSSNPGRLGNIQYF. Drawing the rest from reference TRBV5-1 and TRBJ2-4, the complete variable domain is KAGVTQTPRYLIKTRGQQVTLSCSPISGHRSVSWYQQTPGQGLQFLFEYFSETQRNKGNFPGRFSGRQFSNSRSEMNVSTLELGDSALYLCASSSNPGRLGNIQYFGAGTRLSVL.

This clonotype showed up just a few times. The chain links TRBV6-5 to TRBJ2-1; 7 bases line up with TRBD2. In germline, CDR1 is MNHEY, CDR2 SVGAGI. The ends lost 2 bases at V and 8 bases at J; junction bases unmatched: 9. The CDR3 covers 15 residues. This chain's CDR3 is CASSYVASGSHEQFF. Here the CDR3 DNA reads TGTGCCAGCAGTTACGTGGCTAGCGGAAGTCATGAGCAGTTCTTC.

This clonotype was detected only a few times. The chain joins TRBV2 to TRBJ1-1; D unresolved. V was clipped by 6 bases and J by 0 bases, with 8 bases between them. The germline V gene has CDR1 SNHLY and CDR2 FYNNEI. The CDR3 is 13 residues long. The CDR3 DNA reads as TGTGCCAGCAGGCGGGCGATGAACACTGAAGCTTTCTTT. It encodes CASRRAMNTEAFF.

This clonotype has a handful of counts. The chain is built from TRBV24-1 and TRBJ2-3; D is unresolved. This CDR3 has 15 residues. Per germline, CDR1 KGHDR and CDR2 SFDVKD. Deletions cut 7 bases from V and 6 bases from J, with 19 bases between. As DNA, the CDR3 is TGTGCCACCAGCTCCGGACCTTTTCTATCCGATACGCAGTATTTT. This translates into CATSSGPFLSDTQYF.

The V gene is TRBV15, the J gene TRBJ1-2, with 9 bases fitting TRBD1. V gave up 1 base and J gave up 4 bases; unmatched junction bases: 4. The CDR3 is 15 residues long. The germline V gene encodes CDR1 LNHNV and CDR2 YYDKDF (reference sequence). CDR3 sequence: CATSRVGTGIYGYTF. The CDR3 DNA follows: TGTGCCACCAGCAGAGTTGGGACAGGGATCTATGGCTACACCTTC.

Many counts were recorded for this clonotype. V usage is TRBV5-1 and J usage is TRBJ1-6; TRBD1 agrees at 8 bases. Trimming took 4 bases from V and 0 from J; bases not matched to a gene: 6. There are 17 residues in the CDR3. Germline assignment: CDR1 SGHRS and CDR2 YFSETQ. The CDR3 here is CASSQGQASSYNSPLHF. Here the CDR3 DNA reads TGCGCCAGCAGCCAGGGACAGGCCAGCTCCTATAATTCACCCCTCCACTTT.

CDR3 loop: CASSSSRGDTDTQYF. The CDR3 coding sequence is TGCGCCAGCAGCTCATCTAGGGGGGACACAGATACGCAGTATTTT. J is TRBJ2-3 and V is TRBV5-1; tentatively, D is TRBD1 or TRBD2 (6 bases each). This CDR3 is 15 amino acids long. The germline gives CDR1 SGHRS, CDR2 YFSETQ. Trimming took 3 bases from V and 2 from J, leaving 13 bases between them.

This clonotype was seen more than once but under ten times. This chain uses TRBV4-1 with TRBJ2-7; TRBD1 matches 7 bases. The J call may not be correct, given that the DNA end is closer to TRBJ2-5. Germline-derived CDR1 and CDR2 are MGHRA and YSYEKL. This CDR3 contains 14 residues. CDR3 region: CASSQGQGMETQYF. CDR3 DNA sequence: TGCGCCAGCAGCCAAGGACAGGGTATGGAGACCCAGTACTTC.